The clone carrying this T cell receptor beta chain has a count of ten or more. The V segment lost 2 bases and the J segment 5 bases; nucleotides outside the gene matches: 11. The germline CDR1 and CDR2 sequences are SGDLS and YYNGEE. This CDR3 contains 17 residues. Via MiXCR, TCRdb re-called the 5' RACE reads, giving one row per CDR3 protein. The sample shows tens of thousands of distinct CDR3 sequences, about 5.2% of them seen only once. The record originates from a study of CD8 T cells in ankylosing spondylitis. The chain joins TRBV9 to TRBJ2-5; 11 nucleotides line up with TRBD1. The clonotype originates from a female donor with ankylosing spondylitis or in good health (not recorded which). Sequencing was carried out using blood, either unsorted or a sorted T cell fraction (not recorded which). The DNA of the CDR3 is TGTGCCAGCAGCGTTGGGAGCGGGACAGGGGGGCGTGAGACCCAGTACTTC. Protein: CASSVGSGTGGRETQYF.